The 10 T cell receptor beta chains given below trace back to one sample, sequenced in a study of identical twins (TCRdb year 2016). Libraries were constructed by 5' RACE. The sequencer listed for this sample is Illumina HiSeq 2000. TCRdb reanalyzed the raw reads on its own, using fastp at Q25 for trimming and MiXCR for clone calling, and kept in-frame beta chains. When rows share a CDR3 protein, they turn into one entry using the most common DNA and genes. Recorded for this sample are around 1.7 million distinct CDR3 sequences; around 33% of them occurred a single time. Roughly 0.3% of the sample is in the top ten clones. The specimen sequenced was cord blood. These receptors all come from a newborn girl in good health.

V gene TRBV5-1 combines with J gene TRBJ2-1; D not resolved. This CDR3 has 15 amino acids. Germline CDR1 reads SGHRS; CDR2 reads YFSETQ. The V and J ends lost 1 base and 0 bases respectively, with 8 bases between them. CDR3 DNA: TGCGCCAGCAGCTTGTTTCCGAGCTCCTACAATGAGCAGTTCTTC. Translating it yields CASSLFPSSYNEQFF.

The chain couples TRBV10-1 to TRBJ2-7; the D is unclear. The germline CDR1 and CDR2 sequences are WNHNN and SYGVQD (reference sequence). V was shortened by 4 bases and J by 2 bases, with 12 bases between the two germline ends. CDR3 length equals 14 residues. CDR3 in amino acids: CASSGIGPTYEQYF. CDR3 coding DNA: TGCGCCAGCAGTGGAATCGGGCCCACCTACGAGCAGTACTTC.

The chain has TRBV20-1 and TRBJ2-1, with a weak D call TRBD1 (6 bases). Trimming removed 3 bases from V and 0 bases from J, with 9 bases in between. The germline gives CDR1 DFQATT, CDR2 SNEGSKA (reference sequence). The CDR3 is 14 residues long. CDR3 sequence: CSASRGYSYNEQFF. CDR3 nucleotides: TGCAGTGCTAGTAGGGGGTACTCCTACAATGAGCAGTTCTTC.

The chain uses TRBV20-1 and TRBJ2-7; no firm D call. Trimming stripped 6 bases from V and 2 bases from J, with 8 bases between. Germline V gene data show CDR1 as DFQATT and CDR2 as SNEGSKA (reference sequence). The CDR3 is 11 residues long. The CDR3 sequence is CSAEYTYEQYF. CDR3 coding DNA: TGCAGTGCCGAATACACCTACGAGCAGTACTTC.

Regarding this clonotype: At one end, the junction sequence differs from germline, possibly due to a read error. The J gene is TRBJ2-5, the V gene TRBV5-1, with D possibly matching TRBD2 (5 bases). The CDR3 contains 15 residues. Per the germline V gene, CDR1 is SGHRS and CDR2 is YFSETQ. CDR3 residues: CACSLAVAPVSTQYF. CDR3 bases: TGCGCCTGCAGCTTGGCCGTAGCGCCAGTGTCCACCCAGTACTTC. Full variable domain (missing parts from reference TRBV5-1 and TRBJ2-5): KAGVTQTPRYLIKTRGQQVTLSCSPISGHRSVSWYQQTPGQGLQFLFEYFSETQRNKGNFPGRFSGRQFSNSRSEMNVSTLELGDSALYLCACSLAVAPVSTQYFGPGTRLLVL.

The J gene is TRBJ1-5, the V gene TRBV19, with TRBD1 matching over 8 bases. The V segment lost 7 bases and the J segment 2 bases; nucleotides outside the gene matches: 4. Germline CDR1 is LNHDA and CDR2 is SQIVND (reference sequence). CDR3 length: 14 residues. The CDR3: CASTLQGGNQPQHF. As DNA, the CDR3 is TGTGCCAGTACTTTACAGGGGGGCAATCAGCCCCAGCATTTT.

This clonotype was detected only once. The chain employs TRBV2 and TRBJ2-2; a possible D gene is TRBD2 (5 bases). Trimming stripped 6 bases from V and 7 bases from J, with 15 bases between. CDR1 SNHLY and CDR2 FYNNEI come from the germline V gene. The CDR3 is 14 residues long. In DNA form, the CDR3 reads TGTGCCAGCAGGCTACCGAGGGAGAACGGGGAGCTGTTTTTT. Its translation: CASRLPRENGELFF.

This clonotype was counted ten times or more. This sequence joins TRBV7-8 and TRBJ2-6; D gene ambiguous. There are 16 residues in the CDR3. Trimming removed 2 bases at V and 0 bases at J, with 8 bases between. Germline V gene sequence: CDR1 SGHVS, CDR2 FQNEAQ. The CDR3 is CASSLKVLSGANVLTF. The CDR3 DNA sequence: TGTGCCAGCAGCTTAAAGGTCCTCTCTGGGGCCAACGTCCTGACTTTC.

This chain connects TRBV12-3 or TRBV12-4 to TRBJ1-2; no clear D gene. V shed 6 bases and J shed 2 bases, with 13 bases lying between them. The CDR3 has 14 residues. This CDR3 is CASRPQVSNYGYTF. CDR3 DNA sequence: TGTGCCAGCAGGCCTCAGGTCTCCAACTATGGCTACACCTTC.

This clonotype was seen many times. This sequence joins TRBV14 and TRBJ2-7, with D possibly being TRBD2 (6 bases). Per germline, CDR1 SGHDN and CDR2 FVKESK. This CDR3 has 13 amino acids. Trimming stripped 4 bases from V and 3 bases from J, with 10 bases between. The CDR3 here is CASSPGTYYEQYF. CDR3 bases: TGTGCCAGCAGCCCCGGGACTTACTACGAGCAGTACTTC.